This paragraph reports one TCR beta chain. Its specificity is unknown. The data originate from a study of cytomegalovirus exposure and HLA in healthy donors. Study information: When 300 to 400 donors were genotyped, roughly 78% of them were found to fall in the Caucasian-associated ancestry cluster.

Study-level points and caveats: Information on immune exposure was restricted to one variable (CMV serostatus). Researchers reportedly found TCR beta sequences accurately predicted most subjects' HLA-A and HLA-B alleles.

Trimming shortened V by 0 bases and J by 5 bases, and 10 bases separated the two germline ends. The length of the CDR3 is 15 residues. Germline CDR1 reads MGHRA; CDR2 reads YSYEKL. The study ran its PCR with 60 Vbeta and 13 Jbeta primers. Data came from immunoSEQ multiplex PCR; TCRdb stores just in-frame clones and leaves some out. The profile shows 25,000 to 30,000 clones, approximately 62% of them singletons. The chain has TRBV4-1 and TRBJ2-2; a weak D match, TRBD2 (6 bases). What was sequenced was PBMCs. This receptor was identified in a male donor in good health and CMV-seropositive. Here the CDR3 DNA reads TGCGCCAGCAGCCAAGAACTCGGGGGAACCGGGGAGCTGTTTTTT. As protein: CASSQELGGTGELFF.